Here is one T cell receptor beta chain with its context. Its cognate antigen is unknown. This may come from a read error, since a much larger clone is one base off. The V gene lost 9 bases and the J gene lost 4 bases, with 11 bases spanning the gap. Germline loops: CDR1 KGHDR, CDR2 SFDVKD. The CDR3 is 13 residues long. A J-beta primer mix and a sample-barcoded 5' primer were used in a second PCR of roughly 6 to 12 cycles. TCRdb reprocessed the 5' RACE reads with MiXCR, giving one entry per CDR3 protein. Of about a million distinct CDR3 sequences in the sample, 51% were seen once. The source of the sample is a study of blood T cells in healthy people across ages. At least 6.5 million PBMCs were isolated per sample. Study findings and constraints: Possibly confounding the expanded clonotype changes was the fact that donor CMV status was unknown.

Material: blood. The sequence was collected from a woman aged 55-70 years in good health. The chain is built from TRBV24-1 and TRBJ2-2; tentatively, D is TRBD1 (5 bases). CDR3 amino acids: CATLDGATGELFF. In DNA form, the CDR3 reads TGTGCCACCTTGGATGGGGCCACCGGGGAGCTGTTTTTT.